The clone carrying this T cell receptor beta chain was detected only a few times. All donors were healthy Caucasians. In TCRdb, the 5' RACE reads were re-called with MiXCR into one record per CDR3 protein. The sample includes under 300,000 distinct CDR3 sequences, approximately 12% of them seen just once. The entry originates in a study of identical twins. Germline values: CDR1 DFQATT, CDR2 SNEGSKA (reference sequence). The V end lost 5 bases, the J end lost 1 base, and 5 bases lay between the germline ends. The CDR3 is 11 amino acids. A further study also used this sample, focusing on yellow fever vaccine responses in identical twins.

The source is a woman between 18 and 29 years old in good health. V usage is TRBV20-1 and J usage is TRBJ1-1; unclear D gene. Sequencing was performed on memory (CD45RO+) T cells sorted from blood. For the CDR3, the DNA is TGCAGTGCTTCAGGGAACACTGAAGCTTTCTTT. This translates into CSASGNTEAFF.